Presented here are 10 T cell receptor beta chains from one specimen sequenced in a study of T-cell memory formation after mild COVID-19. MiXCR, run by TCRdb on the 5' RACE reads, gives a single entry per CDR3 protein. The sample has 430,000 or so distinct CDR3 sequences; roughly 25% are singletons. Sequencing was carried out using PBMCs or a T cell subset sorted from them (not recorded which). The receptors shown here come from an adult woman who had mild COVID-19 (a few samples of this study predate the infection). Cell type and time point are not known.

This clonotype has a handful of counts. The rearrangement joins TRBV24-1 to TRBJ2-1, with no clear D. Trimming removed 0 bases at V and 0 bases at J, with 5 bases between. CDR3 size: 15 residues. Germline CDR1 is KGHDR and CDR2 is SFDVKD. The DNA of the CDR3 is TGTGCCACCAGTGATTTGGGGTTCTCCTACAATGAGCAGTTCTTC. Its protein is CATSDLGFSYNEQFF.

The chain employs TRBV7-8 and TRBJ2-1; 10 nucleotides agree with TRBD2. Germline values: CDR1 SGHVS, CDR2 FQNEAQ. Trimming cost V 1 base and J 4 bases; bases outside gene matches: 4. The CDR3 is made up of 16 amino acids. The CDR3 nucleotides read TGTGCCAGCAGCTTAGAGCGGGGGGGTATGTACAATGAGCAGTTCTTC. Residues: CASSLERGGMYNEQFF.

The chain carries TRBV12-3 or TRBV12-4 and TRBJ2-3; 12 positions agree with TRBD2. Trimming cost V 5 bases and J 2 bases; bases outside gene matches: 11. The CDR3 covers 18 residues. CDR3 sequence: CASSRMVTSGGSTDTQYF. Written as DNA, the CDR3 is TGTGCCAGCAGTCGAATGGTGACTAGCGGGGGATCCACAGATACGCAGTATTTT.

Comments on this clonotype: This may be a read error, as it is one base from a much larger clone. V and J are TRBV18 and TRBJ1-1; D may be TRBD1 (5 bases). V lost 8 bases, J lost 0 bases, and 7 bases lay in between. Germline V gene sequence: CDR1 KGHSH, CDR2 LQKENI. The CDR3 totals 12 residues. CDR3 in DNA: TGTGCCAGCGGGGGGATGAACACTGAAGCTTTCTTT. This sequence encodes CASGGMNTEAFF.

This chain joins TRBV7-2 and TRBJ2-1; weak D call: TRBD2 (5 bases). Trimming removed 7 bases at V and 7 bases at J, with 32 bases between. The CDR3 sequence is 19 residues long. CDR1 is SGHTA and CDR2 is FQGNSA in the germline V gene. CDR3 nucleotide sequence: TGTGCCAGCACCGAAGACCCCTACGCGTACACTAGGACTCGTAATGAGCAGTTCTTC. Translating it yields CASTEDPYAYTRTRNEQFF.

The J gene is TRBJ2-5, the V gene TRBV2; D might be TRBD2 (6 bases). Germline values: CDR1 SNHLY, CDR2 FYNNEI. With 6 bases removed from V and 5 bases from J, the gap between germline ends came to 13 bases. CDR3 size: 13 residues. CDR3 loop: CASSRREVETQYF. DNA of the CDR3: TGTGCCAGCAGCAGGAGGGAGGTGGAGACCCAGTACTTC. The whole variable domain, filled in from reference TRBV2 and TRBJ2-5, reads EPEVTQTPSHQVTQMGQEVILRCVPISNHLYFYWYRQILGQKVEFLVSFYNNEISEKSEIFDDQFSVERPDGSNFTLKIRSTKLEDSAMYFCASSRREVETQYFGPGTRLLVL.

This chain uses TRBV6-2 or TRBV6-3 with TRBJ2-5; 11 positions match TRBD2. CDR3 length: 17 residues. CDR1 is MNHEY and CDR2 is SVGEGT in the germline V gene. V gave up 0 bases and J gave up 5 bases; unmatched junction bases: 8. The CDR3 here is CASSYSSSGRRSETQYF. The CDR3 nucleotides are TGTGCCAGCAGTTACTCGTCTAGCGGGAGGAGGTCGGAGACCCAGTACTTC.

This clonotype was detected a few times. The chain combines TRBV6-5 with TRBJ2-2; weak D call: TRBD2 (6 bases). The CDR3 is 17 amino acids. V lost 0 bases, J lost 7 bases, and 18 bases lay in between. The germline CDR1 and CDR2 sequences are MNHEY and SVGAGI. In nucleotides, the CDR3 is TGTGCCAGCAGTTACTCGGAGTCGGGGGAATACGGCGGGGAGCTGTTTTTT. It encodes CASSYSESGEYGGELFF.

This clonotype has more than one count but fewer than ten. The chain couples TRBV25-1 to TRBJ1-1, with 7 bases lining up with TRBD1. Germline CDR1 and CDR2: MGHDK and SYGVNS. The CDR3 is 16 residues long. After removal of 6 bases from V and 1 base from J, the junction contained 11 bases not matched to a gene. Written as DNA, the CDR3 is TGTGCCAGCAGACCTCAGAGGGGACAGTCGAACACTGAAGCTTTCTTT. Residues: CASRPQRGQSNTEAFF.

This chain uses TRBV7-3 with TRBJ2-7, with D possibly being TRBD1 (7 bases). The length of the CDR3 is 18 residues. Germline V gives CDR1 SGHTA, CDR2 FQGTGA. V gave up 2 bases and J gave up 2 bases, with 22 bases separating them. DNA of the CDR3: TGTGCCAGCAGCTTACTTCCTCGCGGGACAGATATGACCTACGAGCAGTACTTC. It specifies CASSLLPRGTDMTYEQYF.